This record looks at one T cell receptor (beta chain) sequence and its context. Its target is unknown. TCR beta repertoires were quantified from mRNA rather than genomic DNA. V was pared by 0 bases and J by 2 bases, with 5 bases between. CDR3 length: 14 residues. Germline CDR1 and CDR2: SGHVS and FQNEAQ. The data were taken from a study of robustness of blood B and T cell sequencing. Study-wide findings and caveats: Of the top 10,000 TCRbeta clonotypes, around 96% recurred across replicates. Capturing rare TCRbeta clonotypes would likely need much more blood. Cross-contamination appeared in one TCRbeta library pair, likely from batch processing.

cDNA was made with a 5' template-switch oligo adding a universal priming site. Every cDNA molecule received a random 12-nucleotide UMI from the template-switch oligo. Each CDR3 protein gets one entry after TCRdb re-called the PCR reads with MiXCR. The sample yields approximately 2,100 distinct CDR3 sequences, roughly two thirds seen once. Sample: peripheral blood. This TCR was recovered from a human donor in good health. The rearrangement links TRBV7-8 to TRBJ1-3; D not resolved. The CDR3 bases are TGTGCCAGCAGCTTAGCCTCAGCTGGAAACACCATATATTTT. This sequence encodes CASSLASAGNTIYF. Supplemented by reference TRBV7-8 and TRBJ1-3, the full variable domain reads GAGVSQSPRYKVAKRGQDVALRCDPISGHVSLFWYQQALGQGPEFLTYFQNEAQLDKSGLPSDRFFAERPEGSVSTLKIQRTQQEDSAVYLCASSLASAGNTIYFGEGSWLTVV.